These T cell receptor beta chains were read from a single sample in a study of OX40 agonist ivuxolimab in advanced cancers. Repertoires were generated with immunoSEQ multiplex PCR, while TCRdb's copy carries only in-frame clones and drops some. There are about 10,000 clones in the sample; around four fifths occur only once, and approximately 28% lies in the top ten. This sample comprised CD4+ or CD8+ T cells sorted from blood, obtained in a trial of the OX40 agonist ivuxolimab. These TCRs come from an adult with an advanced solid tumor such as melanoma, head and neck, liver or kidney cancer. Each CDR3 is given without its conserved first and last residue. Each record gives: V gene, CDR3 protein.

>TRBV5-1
ASSLSPFYGYT
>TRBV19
ASSMASGGTRSYEQY
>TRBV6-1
ASSEISPGEVGSYEQY
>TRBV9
ASSVESGDTYNEQF
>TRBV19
ASKDWGENIQY
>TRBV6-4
ASSDSSAGANNEQF
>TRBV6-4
ASSEGGEGQPQH
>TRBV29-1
SVISGRARGLRAGELF
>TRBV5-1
ASMGVNKERQPLLTDTQY
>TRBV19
ASRAPEQGAPNSNQPQH
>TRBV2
ASSFGGGQREQY
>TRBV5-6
ASSLALTEPNQPQH
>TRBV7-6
ASSLIPGAGDTQY
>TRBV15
ATSRDRADYGYT
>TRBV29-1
SVVPLTETFADTQY
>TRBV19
ASKDGGETEAF
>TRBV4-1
ASRVRDTLNTEAF
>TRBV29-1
SVEGPRGDNEQF
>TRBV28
AIGVAAGRYEQY
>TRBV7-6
ASSLGTSASSYEQY
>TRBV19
ASSPATGAFYEQY
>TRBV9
ASSPLTGPNYGYT
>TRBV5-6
ASSLGSGQPQH
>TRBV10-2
ASAGAIEAF
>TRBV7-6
ASSLGGIMNEQF
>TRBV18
ASSPTSAGGETQY
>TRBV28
ASSFAGDIAKNIQY
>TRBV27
ASRPAGRETQY
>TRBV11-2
ASSLIGSGSSYEQY
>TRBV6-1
ASSEIAGSTDTQY
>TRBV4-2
ASSQSGGDLSYEQY
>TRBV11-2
ASSHWMEGHEQF
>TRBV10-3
AIRPGTGNSPLH
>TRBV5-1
ASSLILAGGPQF
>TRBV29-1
SVGQINTDTQY
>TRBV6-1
ASTPGTGGADTQY
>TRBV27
ASSSGGSSYNEQF
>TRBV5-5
ASSLSPGTGGTGELF
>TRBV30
AWTSPGTAIQETQY
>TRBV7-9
ASSRTDAHEQY
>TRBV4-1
ASSQSAGFSTDTQY